A single sample gave rise to the 18 T cell receptor beta chains below, sequenced in a study of shared clonotypes between healthy human individuals. The method was immunoSEQ multiplex PCR; TCRdb's version includes in-frame clones alone and lacks a portion of them. Found here are fewer than 600,000 clones, approximately 80% of them singletons; the top ten hold more than 10%. The sequencing sample was made of PBMCs. All receptors come from a middle-aged woman in good health. Some clones in this sample may be carry-over from other donors' samples.

The chain links TRBV7-9 to TRBJ2-2, with D maybe TRBD2 (6 bases). Trimming left V 4 bases short and J 3 bases short, with 15 bases between. Per germline, CDR1 SEHNR and CDR2 FQNEAQ (reference sequence). The CDR3 length is 16 residues. Here the CDR3 reads CASSSFAGFDTGELFF. Written as DNA, the CDR3 is TGTGCCAGCAGCTCGTTCGCGGGATTCGACACCGGGGAGCTGTTTTTT.

This sequence joins TRBV5-1 and TRBJ2-2, with TRBD2 matching 7 bases. The CDR3 has 14 amino acids. In germline, CDR1 is SGHRS, CDR2 YFSETQ. The V and J ends lost 0 bases and 7 bases, in that order; junction bases with no gene match: 3. DNA for the CDR3: TGCGCCAGCAGCTTGGGACTAGCAAGCGGGGAGCTGTTTTTT. Amino acids: CASSLGLASGELFF.

Remarks on this clone: Being one base from a much bigger clone, this may be a read error. This chain links TRBV18 with TRBJ2-1; TRBD2 might be the D (5 bases). V gave up 4 bases and J gave up 4 bases, with 17 bases separating them. Germline CDR1 is KGHSH and CDR2 is LQKENI. CDR3 length: 16 amino acids. CDR3 in DNA: TGTGCCAGCTCACGAATTCTAGCCAGGAGGTACAATGAGCAGTTCTTC. Its translation: CASSRILARRYNEQFF. The full variable domain, with the rest looked up from reference TRBV18 and TRBJ2-1, is NAGVMQNPRHLVRRRGQEARLRCSPMKGHSHVYWYRQLPEEGLKFMVYLQKENIIDESGMPKERFSAEFPKEGPSILRIQQVVRGDSAAYFCASSRILARRYNEQFFGPGTRLTVL.

A word on this clone: This likely stems from a read error, as it lies one base from a far larger clone. The chain has TRBV5-1 and TRBJ2-7; tentatively, D is TRBD1 (6 bases). The CDR3 runs to 14 residues. Germline V gene lookup returns CDR1 SGHRS and CDR2 YFSETQ. The CDR3: CAGSQGTVTYEQYF. The CDR3 nucleotides read TGCGCCGGCAGCCAGGGGACCGTCACCTACGAGCAGTACTTC.

The chain employs TRBV7-8 and TRBJ2-2; 7 bases map to TRBD2. The CDR3 runs to 17 residues. V shed 5 bases and J 8 bases; nucleotides not matched to a gene: 17. CDR1 is SGHVS and CDR2 is FQNEAQ in the germline V gene. The CDR3 sequence is CASSTSPGPAGSGELFF. Here the CDR3 DNA reads TGTGCCAGCAGCACAAGTCCGGGACCAGCGGGATCGGGGGAGCTGTTTTTT.

In its sample, this clone was seen once. The chain joins TRBV6-5 to TRBJ2-7; 8 positions match TRBD2. The V gene's germline CDR1 is MNHEY and CDR2 SVGAGI. V lost 6 bases to trimming and J lost 0 bases; unmatched junction nucleotides: 7. CDR3 length: 15 amino acids. The CDR3: CASSLGGASSYEQYF. The CDR3 region has the DNA TGTGCCAGCAGCCTCGGGGGGGCGAGCTCCTACGAGCAGTACTTC.

The rearrangement links TRBV5-1 to TRBJ2-1, with D perhaps being TRBD1 or TRBD2 (6 bases each). Trimming cost V 7 bases and J 7 bases, with 18 bases left between them. Germline V gene data show CDR1 as SGHRS and CDR2 as YFSETQ. This CDR3 has 14 amino acids. CDR3 in amino acids: CASATRARGNEQFF. In DNA form, the CDR3 reads TGCGCCAGCGCGACTAGAGCGAGGGGGAATGAGCAGTTCTTC. Full variable domain (missing parts from reference TRBV5-1 and TRBJ2-1): KAGVTQTPRYLIKTRGQQVTLSCSPISGHRSVSWYQQTPGQGLQFLFEYFSETQRNKGNFPGRFSGRQFSNSRSEMNVSTLELGDSALYLCASATRARGNEQFFGPGTRLTVL.

The chain combines TRBV2 with TRBJ1-6, with D perhaps TRBD1 (5 bases). The CDR3 loop spans 17 amino acids. Germline CDR1 is SNHLY and CDR2 is FYNNEI. The ends were cut back, 4 bases at V and 0 bases at J, with 13 bases in the middle. CDR3 region: CASSAGRASSYNSPLHF. The CDR3 region has the DNA TGTGCCAGCAGTGCGGGGCGCGCGAGCTCCTATAATTCACCCCTCCACTTT.

The table lists this clone with many counts. This CDR3 is also generated by other DNA sequences in the sample. This sequence joins TRBV2 and TRBJ1-1; D remains ambiguous. The germline V gene encodes CDR1 SNHLY and CDR2 FYNNEI. The V and J ends lost 2 bases and 1 base respectively, with 5 bases between them. This CDR3 spans 13 amino acids. CDR3 DNA: TGTGCCAGCAGTGAACAGCCGAACACTGAAGCTTTCTTT. As protein: CASSEQPNTEAFF.

For this clone: The same CDR3 arises from other DNA sequences in this sample as well. The V gene is TRBV18, the J gene TRBJ2-7; no clear D. Germline CDR1 is KGHSH and CDR2 is LQKENI. This CDR3 spans 14 amino acids. Trimming shortened V by 0 bases and J by 6 bases, and 12 bases separated the two germline ends. The CDR3 spells CASSPPARTGEQYF. The CDR3 DNA is TGTGCCAGCTCACCACCAGCTAGAACGGGCGAGCAGTACTTC.

Worth noting for this clone: This likely stems from a read error, as it lies one base from a far larger clone. At the DNA level, this CDR3 is encoded by other sequences in the same sample as well. The chain couples TRBV7-9 to TRBJ2-1; D gene uncertain. Germline V lookup: CDR1 SEHNR, CDR2 FQNEAQ (reference sequence). Trimming took 5 bases from V and 2 from J, leaving 13 bases between them. The CDR3 is 15 amino acids. CDR3 in DNA: TGTGCCAGCAGCCTAGTTCCAGAGGCCTACAATGAGCAGTTCTTC. This gives the protein CASSLVPEAYNEQFF.

The chain is built from TRBV29-1 and TRBJ2-7; 9 bases match TRBD2. Germline V gives CDR1 SQVTM, CDR2 ANQGSEA. The CDR3 sequence is 13 residues long. J lost 7 bases, V lost 4 bases, and 8 bases had no gene match. The CDR3 spells CSVVIAGEGEQYF. The CDR3 nucleotides read TGCAGCGTTGTAATAGCGGGAGAGGGGGAGCAGTACTTC.

This sequence joins TRBV28 and TRBJ1-5; D is possibly TRBD1 (6 bases). This CDR3 contains 15 residues. The germline V gene encodes CDR1 MDHEN and CDR2 SYDVKM. Trimming left V 6 bases short and J 7 bases short, with 19 bases between. The CDR3 protein is CASSPIRGAGQPQHF. CDR3 DNA sequence: TGTGCCAGCAGCCCCATACGGGGGGCCGGACAGCCCCAGCATTTT. The full variable domain, completed using reference TRBV28 and TRBJ1-5, is DVKVTQSSRYLVKRTGEKVFLECVQDMDHENMFWYRQDPGLGLRLIYFSYDVKMKEKGDIPEGYSVSREKKERFSLILESASTNQTSMYLCASSPIRGAGQPQHFGDGTRLSIL.

The genes are TRBV11-2 and TRBJ1-4; no definite D call. The germline V gene encodes CDR1 SGHAT and CDR2 FQNNGV. The V and J ends lost 3 bases and 2 bases respectively, with 10 bases between them. The CDR3 runs to 15 residues. In nucleotides, the CDR3 is TGTGCCAGCAGCTTTTCAAGGATCACTAATGAAAAACTGTTTTTT. It translates to CASSFSRITNEKLFF.

The CDR3 nucleotides are TGTGCCAGCAGCAATCCGGGACTAGCGGGAGGCGAGCAGTACTTC. Protein product: CASSNPGLAGGEQYF. The genes are TRBV11-1 and TRBJ2-7; 15 positions match TRBD2. This CDR3 spans 15 amino acids. V lost 5 bases, J lost 6 bases, and 5 bases stayed unmatched. The germline gives CDR1 SGHAT, CDR2 FQDESV (reference sequence). Supplemented by reference TRBV11-1 and TRBJ2-7, the full variable domain reads EAEVAQSPRYKITEKSQAVAFWCDPISGHATLYWYRQILGQGPELLVQFQDESVVDDSQLPKDRFSAERLKGVDSTLKIQPAELGDSAMYLCASSNPGLAGGEQYFGPGTRLTVT.

This chain joins TRBV5-1 and TRBJ2-4; 7 nucleotides agree with TRBD2. The germline V gene has CDR1 SGHRS and CDR2 YFSETQ. V gave up 1 base and J gave up 7 bases; unmatched junction bases: 8. This CDR3 spans 15 amino acids. The CDR3 DNA reads as TGCGCCAGCAGCTTGTCGTCAGCGGGGAGGAACATTCAGTACTTC. This codes for CASSLSSAGRNIQYF.

To note about this clone: This is likely an artifact of a read error, given a far larger clone one base away. The chain joins TRBV9 to TRBJ2-5, with D maybe TRBD1 (6 bases). CDR3 size: 15 residues. Germline V gene data show CDR1 as SGDLS and CDR2 as YYNGEE. V lost 0 bases to trimming and J lost 14 bases, with 23 bases between them. The CDR3 sequence: CASSVATGHSYEQYF. The CDR3 DNA sequence: TGTGCCAGCAGCGTAGCGACAGGCCATTCCTACGAGCAATACTTC.

The chain links TRBV15 to TRBJ2-3; TRBD2 might be the D (6 bases). CDR1 and CDR2 from the germline V gene are LNHNV and YYDKDF (reference sequence). This CDR3 is built from 16 residues. The V end lost 2 bases, the J end lost 5 bases, and 17 bases lay between the germline ends. CDR3: CATSRFSGGRVDTQYF. The DNA for the CDR3 is TGTGCCACCAGCAGATTTTCTGGGGGGAGAGTAGATACGCAGTATTTT.